One and the same sample provided the 21 T cell receptor beta chains below, sequenced in a study of OX40 agonist ivuxolimab in advanced cancers. This table comes from immunoSEQ multiplex PCR, and its TCRdb copy is limited to in-frame clones, with some not included. This sample has 90,000 or so clones, with roughly 89% found just once. This material consisted of CD4+ or CD8+ T cells sorted from blood, taken in a trial of the OX40 agonist ivuxolimab. The receptors derive from an adult with an advanced solid tumor such as melanoma, head and neck, liver or kidney cancer.

The genes are TRBV5-1 and TRBJ2-4; 10 nucleotides match TRBD1. In germline, CDR1 is SGHRS, CDR2 YFSETQ. V dropped 2 bases and J dropped 5; count of bases not matched to a gene: 4. This CDR3 comprises 15 residues. The CDR3 nucleotides are TGCGCCAGCAGCTTTACCGGGACAGGGGAAAACATTCAGTACTTC. Protein: CASSFTGTGENIQYF.

V usage is TRBV30 and J usage is TRBJ2-2; D is unclear. This CDR3 region has 14 residues. V was clipped by 1 base and J by 5 bases, with 11 bases between them. The germline gives CDR1 GTSNPN, CDR2 SVGIG (reference sequence). The CDR3 region has the DNA TGTGCCTGGAGTGGCAAGACATTTACCGGGGAGCTGTTTTTT. It yields the protein CAWSGKTFTGELFF.

Only one count was recorded for this clone. This chain joins TRBV7-9 and TRBJ2-1; 7 nucleotides agree with TRBD2. Looked up from germline, CDR1 is SEHNR and CDR2 is FQNEAQ (reference sequence). The ends lost 5 bases at V and 0 bases at J; junction bases unmatched: 4. This CDR3 contains 15 residues. CDR3 coding DNA: TGTGCCAGCAGCCCCCGCGGGAGCTCCTACAATGAGCAGTTCTTC. It encodes CASSPRGSSYNEQFF.

V and J are TRBV18 and TRBJ1-2, with TRBD1 matching 9 bases. The V gene's germline CDR1 is KGHSH and CDR2 LQKENI. V was pared by 2 bases and J by 6 bases, with 4 bases of the junction left unmatched. The CDR3 consists of 14 residues. CDR3 coding DNA: TGTGCCAGCTCACCAGAAAGGACAGGGGATGGCTACACCTTC. Its translation: CASSPERTGDGYTF.

V is TRBV6-1 and J is TRBJ1-1; possibly TRBD1 for D (5 bases). V gave up 3 bases and J gave up 2 bases, with 7 bases separating them. Germline CDR1 is MNHNS and CDR2 is SASEGT. The CDR3 length is 13 residues. CDR3 residues: CASSDGANTEAFF. CDR3 nucleotides: TGTGCCAGCAGTGATGGGGCCAACACTGAAGCTTTCTTT.

The rearrangement uses TRBV6-5 and TRBJ1-2, with no clear D. This CDR3 contains 13 residues. The ends were cut back, 7 bases at V and 5 bases at J, with 14 bases in the middle. Germline V gives CDR1 MNHEY, CDR2 SVGAGI. The CDR3 is CASMGPNEYGYTF. DNA for the CDR3: TGTGCCAGCATGGGCCCTAACGAATATGGCTACACCTTC.

The rearrangement joins TRBV6-6 to TRBJ1-5, with 7 bases matching TRBD1. The CDR3 spans 16 residues. The V gene's germline CDR1 is MNHNY and CDR2 SVGAGI (reference sequence). Trimming cost V 5 bases and J 3 bases; bases outside gene matches: 10. CDR3 in DNA: TGTGCCAGCAGTAATATGAAAGGGGGCGACAATCAGCCCCAGCATTTT. Residues: CASSNMKGGDNQPQHF.

In its sample, this clone was seen once. V is TRBV6-1 and J is TRBJ2-7, with TRBD1 as a possible D gene (5 bases). This CDR3 has 15 amino acids. CDR1 is MNHNS, CDR2 SASEGT, per germline. Trimming stripped 5 bases from V and 3 bases from J, with 17 bases between. The CDR3 sequence: CASSIVRGPLYEQYF. The CDR3 nucleotides read TGTGCCAGCAGTATCGTAAGGGGCCCACTCTACGAGCAGTACTTC.

The count of this clone is one. The chain uses TRBV6-6 and TRBJ2-1, with 9 bases identical to TRBD2. The CDR3 runs 15 residues. Germline CDR1 is MNHNY and CDR2 is SVGAGI (reference sequence). The V and J ends lost 2 bases and 5 bases, in that order; junction bases with no gene match: 4. CDR3 in DNA: TGTGCCAGCAGTTACGGCGGCGGGAGGGACAATGAGCAGTTCTTC. Amino acid sequence: CASSYGGGRDNEQFF.

This chain joins TRBV12-2 and TRBJ1-2. TRBV12-2 is tagged as a pseudogene. This CDR3 has 10 residues. For the CDR3, the DNA is TGTGCAAGTCGAGTCCGGTCCTACACCTTC. Translated, it gives CASRVRSYTF.

This chain joins TRBV6-4 and TRBJ1-2; no definite D call. This CDR3 comprises 14 residues. V lost 0 bases and J lost 4, with 9 bases in between. CDR1 and CDR2 from the germline V gene are MRHNA and SNTAGT. CDR3 in amino acids: CASSDSSPPYGYTF. The CDR3 nucleotides are TGTGCCAGCAGTGACTCAAGCCCGCCCTATGGCTACACCTTC.

The chain couples TRBV18 to TRBJ1-4, with D possibly being TRBD1 (5 bases). The CDR3 totals 15 residues. Germline V gene lookup returns CDR1 KGHSH and CDR2 LQKENI. V gave up 8 bases and J gave up 4 bases, with 17 bases separating them. CDR3 sequence: CASADSTLFNEKLFF. The DNA of the CDR3 is TGTGCCAGCGCCGACAGTACCCTGTTTAATGAAAAACTGTTTTTT.

This clone is a singleton in its sample. V is TRBV6-4 and J is TRBJ2-2; 7 nucleotides match TRBD1. Germline V CDR1 and CDR2: MRHNA, SNTAGT. V dropped 6 bases and J dropped 4; count of bases not matched to a gene: 2. The CDR3 is 13 amino acids. Here the CDR3 reads CASSNRGTGELFF. The CDR3 nucleotides read TGTGCCAGCAGCAACAGGGGCACCGGGGAGCTGTTTTTT.

The V gene is TRBV7-2, the J gene TRBJ1-2; the match to TRBD1 covers 7 bases. The CDR3 extends over 14 amino acids. Trimming cost V 0 bases and J 6 bases; bases outside gene matches: 4. Germline V gene sequence: CDR1 SGHTA, CDR2 FQGNSA. CDR3 sequence reads: CASSLAPTGHGYTF. CDR3 coding DNA: TGTGCCAGCAGCTTAGCGCCGACAGGGCATGGCTACACCTTC.

The chain is built from TRBV7-2 and TRBJ2-5; 9 positions match TRBD2. CDR1 SGHTA and CDR2 FQGNSA come from the germline V gene. CDR3 length equals 15 residues. With V trimmed by 5 bases and J by 1 base, 5 bases remained unmatched. The CDR3 loop is CASSVRGGAQETQYF. The CDR3, as DNA: TGTGCCAGCAGCGTCCGCGGGGGGGCCCAAGAGACCCAGTACTTC.

The chain recombines TRBV15 with TRBJ2-2; D is possibly TRBD1 or TRBD2 (5 bases each). Trimming left V 5 bases short and J 2 bases short, with 15 bases between. Germline assignment: CDR1 LNHNV and CDR2 YYDKDF (reference sequence). The CDR3 contains 16 residues. DNA of the CDR3: TGTGCCACCAGCTCACCGGGACGCGAAAACACCGGGGAGCTGTTTTTT. Protein product: CATSSPGRENTGELFF.

This chain uses TRBV19 with TRBJ2-2; perhaps D is TRBD1 or TRBD2 (5 bases each). Germline CDR1 LNHDA, CDR2 SQIVND (reference sequence). Trimming stripped 6 bases from V and 5 bases from J, with 16 bases between. The CDR3 runs 15 residues. The CDR3 DNA sequence: TGTGCCAGTAGACCCCCGGGACCACCGACCGGGGAGCTGTTTTTT. Its translation is CASRPPGPPTGELFF.

This chain connects TRBV14 to TRBJ2-7; 8 bases are a match to TRBD1. Trimming at V came to 6 bases and at J to 6 bases, leaving 10 bases not matched to a gene. The CDR3 is 14 amino acids. CDR1 and CDR2 (germline): SGHDN, FVKESK. DNA of the CDR3: TGTGCCAGCAGTCGGCAGGGGGCTTTAAGCGAGCAGTACTTC. It translates to CASSRQGALSEQYF.

This rearrangement joins TRBV30 to TRBJ1-6; the D gene is possibly TRBD1 (6 bases). Germline V CDR1 and CDR2: GTSNPN, SVGIG (reference sequence). V was shortened by 0 bases and J by 6 bases, with 12 bases between the two germline ends. The CDR3 covers 15 residues. CDR3 nucleotide sequence: TGTGCCTGGAGTGTACAGGGTGGGTTTAATTCACCCCTCCACTTT. This gives the protein CAWSVQGGFNSPLHF.

The V call is TRBV6-6, the J call TRBJ2-5; maybe TRBD2 (5 bases). CDR1 and CDR2 from the germline V gene are MNHNY and SVGAGI (reference sequence). Deletions cut 10 bases from V and 4 bases from J, with 10 bases between. The CDR3 consists of 11 residues. In DNA, the CDR3 is TGTGCCATCGGCGCGGGAGAGACCCAGTACTTC. It translates to CAIGAGETQYF.

The CDR3 DNA sequence: TGTGCCAGTAGTGGACGGACTAGCGGGGGGGCCGGCTATGAGCAGTTCTTC. Amino acid sequence: CASSGRTSGGAGYEQFF. The V call is TRBV19, the J call TRBJ2-1; 15 nucleotides line up with TRBD2. The V gene end was trimmed by 5 bases and the J gene end by 8 bases; junction bases not matched to a gene: 10. Germline lookup yields CDR1 LNHDA and CDR2 SQIVND (reference sequence). The CDR3 length is 17 residues.